Each of the 26 T cell receptor beta chains below was sequenced from the same sample in a study of blood T cell repertoires in COVID-19. Method: immunoSEQ multiplex PCR; TCRdb's copy keeps in-frame clones and lacks some. The sample carries 150,000 to 200,000 clones, approximately 86% recorded once. The sequenced sample was peripheral blood. The receptors stem from a man in his sixties with acute or convalescent COVID-19.

The sample holds one count of this clone. The V and J genes are TRBV4-1 and TRBJ2-7; D possibly corresponds to TRBD1 (5 bases). The CDR3 has 15 amino acids. Germline V gene sequence: CDR1 MGHRA, CDR2 YSYEKL. Trimming took off 4 bases at V and 2 bases at J, with 15 bases between the two ends. CDR3 bases: TGCGCCAGCAGCCTCCACCCTTTGACAGCCTACGAGCAGTACTTC. It translates to CASSLHPLTAYEQYF.

This clone was seen a single time. The chain carries TRBV5-1 and TRBJ1-3, with TRBD1 as a possible D gene (6 bases). This CDR3 has 15 residues. The germline V gene has CDR1 SGHRS and CDR2 YFSETQ. V was cut by 0 bases and J by 2 bases, with 9 bases left in between. The CDR3 DNA sequence: TGCGCCAGCAGCTTGGATGGGGGCACTGGAAACACCATATATTTT. This gives the protein CASSLDGGTGNTIYF.

The chain has TRBV14 and TRBJ2-3; the match to TRBD1 covers 7 bases. This CDR3 comprises 16 residues. With 2 bases clipped from V and 2 bases from J, the junction kept 7 bases outside the gene matches. Per the germline V gene, CDR1 is SGHDN and CDR2 is FVKESK. The CDR3 coding sequence is TGTGCCAGCAGCCAAAACAGGGGCTCCTTCACAGATACGCAGTATTTT. Protein: CASSQNRGSFTDTQYF.

V and J are TRBV19 and TRBJ1-4; TRBD1 might be the D (5 bases). This CDR3 is built from 17 residues. The V gene lost 6 bases and the J gene lost 5 bases, with 22 bases spanning the gap. CDR1 LNHDA and CDR2 SQIVND come from the germline V gene (reference sequence). This CDR3 reads CASSKRGQEGRNEKLFF. The CDR3 coding sequence is TGTGCCAGTAGCAAAAGGGGCCAGGAGGGCCGGAATGAAAAACTGTTTTTT.

The chain has TRBV7-2 and TRBJ1-1; D is possibly TRBD1 (5 bases). This CDR3 has 15 residues. CDR1 and CDR2 from the germline V gene are SGHTA and FQGNSA. V was trimmed by 3 bases and J by 2 bases, leaving 13 bases between them. CDR3 coding DNA: TGTGCCAGCAGCTTTCATCGCGGGGCTAACACTGAAGCTTTCTTT. Residues: CASSFHRGANTEAFF.

This clone was recorded only once. This sequence joins TRBV30 and TRBJ1-3; 10 bases align to TRBD1. J gave up 0 bases and V 5 bases, and 4 bases lay outside the gene matches. The CDR3 spans 15 residues. The germline V gene has CDR1 GTSNPN and CDR2 SVGIG (reference sequence). The CDR3 coding sequence is TGTGCCTGGTGGGACAGGGGTTACTCTGGAAACACCATATATTTT. The encoded protein is CAWWDRGYSGNTIYF.

V usage is TRBV7-9 and J usage is TRBJ1-2, with 7 nucleotides matching TRBD1. The CDR3 is made up of 15 amino acids. Looked up from germline, CDR1 is SEHNR and CDR2 is FQNEAQ (reference sequence). With 5 bases clipped from V and 4 bases from J, the junction kept 10 bases outside the gene matches. CDR3 protein: CASSLGDSTSYGYTF. As DNA, the CDR3 is TGTGCCAGCAGCCTAGGGGACAGCACCAGCTATGGCTACACCTTC.

V is TRBV9 and J is TRBJ2-2; TRBD2 aligns across 7 bases. V shed 4 bases and J 1 base; nucleotides not matched to a gene: 7. CDR1 SGDLS and CDR2 YYNGEE come from the germline V gene. The CDR3 spans 16 residues. The CDR3 DNA follows: TGTGCCAGCAGCATTCAGACTAGCTGGAACACCGGGGAGCTGTTTTTT. Its protein product is CASSIQTSWNTGELFF.

CDR3 in amino acids: CASSERSGFGYTF. The CDR3 bases are TGTGCCAGCAGTGAAAGGTCAGGGTTTGGCTACACCTTC. This chain uses TRBV6-1 with TRBJ1-2; TRBD1 might be the D (5 bases). V lost 2 bases to trimming and J lost 7 bases, with 11 bases between them. Germline CDR1 and CDR2: MNHNS and SASEGT. The CDR3 loop spans 13 amino acids.

The rearrangement joins TRBV19 to TRBJ1-5; D gene ambiguous. Germline V gene sequence: CDR1 LNHDA, CDR2 SQIVND (reference sequence). The CDR3 has 13 amino acids. Trimming shortened V by 5 bases and J by 5 bases, and 10 bases separated the two germline ends. CDR3 sequence reads: CASSPDRDQPQHF. The CDR3 coding sequence is TGTGCCAGTAGTCCCGACCGGGATCAGCCCCAGCATTTT.

The rearrangement joins TRBV5-4 to TRBJ2-2; 8 nucleotides align to TRBD1. V lost 4 bases and J lost 0; bases outside the gene matches: 2. The length of the CDR3 is 15 residues. Germline V gives CDR1 SGHNT, CDR2 YYREEE (reference sequence). The CDR3 region is CASSPGGANTGELFF. As DNA, the CDR3 is TGTGCCAGCAGCCCAGGGGGCGCGAACACCGGGGAGCTGTTTTTT. Based on the CDR3 plus reference TRBV5-4 and TRBJ2-2, the full variable domain is ETGVTQSPTHLIKTRGQQVTLRCSSQSGHNTVSWYQQALGQGPQFIFQYYREEENGRGNFPPRFSGLQFPNYSSELNVNALELDDSALYLCASSPGGANTGELFFGEGSRLTVL.

The chain carries TRBV5-1 and TRBJ2-7; 11 bases line up with TRBD1. Germline loops: CDR1 SGHRS, CDR2 YFSETQ. Trimming removed 5 bases from V and 0 bases from J; junction bases left unmatched: 4. The CDR3 loop spans 15 amino acids. The CDR3 reads CASRTGTGGSYEQYF. The CDR3 DNA reads TGCGCCAGCAGAACCGGGACAGGGGGCTCCTACGAGCAGTACTTC.

V and J are TRBV1 and TRBJ2-1; TRBD2, the table's D call, was not compared with the DNA. TRBV1 is recorded as a pseudogene. The CDR3 is made up of 18 amino acids. The CDR3 nucleotides read TGCACCAGCAGCCAAGATGGGGGTCGGCGGGAAGATTACAATGAGCAGTTCTTC. This codes for CTSSQDGGRREDYNEQFF.

The rearrangement links TRBV28 to TRBJ2-1, with D tentatively TRBD2 (6 bases). Trimming left V 8 bases short and J 1 base short, with 15 bases between. Germline V gene lookup returns CDR1 MDHEN and CDR2 SYDVKM. The CDR3 sequence is 15 residues long. The CDR3 spells CASALGGTSYNEQFF. The DNA for the CDR3 is TGTGCCAGCGCCTTGGGCGGGACTTCCTACAATGAGCAGTTCTTC.

V gene TRBV18 combines with J gene TRBJ2-3; D gene uncertain. Germline V gene lookup returns CDR1 KGHSH and CDR2 LQKENI. Trimming removed 0 bases from V and 0 bases from J, with 4 bases in between. This CDR3 has 14 residues. This CDR3 is CASSPPSSTDTQYF. The DNA of the CDR3 is TGTGCCAGCTCACCACCTAGCAGCACAGATACGCAGTATTTT.

This chain links TRBV28 with TRBJ1-1; 8 bases align to TRBD1. With 1 base clipped from V and 2 bases from J, the junction kept 15 bases outside the gene matches. The CDR3 is 19 amino acids. CDR1 and CDR2 from the germline V gene are MDHEN and SYDVKM. CDR3 DNA sequence: TGTGCCAGCAGTTTATCGGTAGCCAGCCAGGGGGCCATCAACACTGAAGCTTTCTTT. This gives the protein CASSLSVASQGAINTEAFF.

This clone was recorded only once. The chain recombines TRBV10-2 with TRBJ1-2; no firm D call. CDR1 and CDR2 from the germline V gene are WSHSY and SAAADI. V was trimmed by 3 bases and J by 2 bases, leaving 10 bases between them. CDR3 length: 14 amino acids. The CDR3 DNA is TGCGCCAGCAGTGATCCCACTCGCAACTATGGCTACACCTTC. As protein: CASSDPTRNYGYTF.

This clone was found once. The chain recombines TRBV4-1 with TRBJ2-3; tentative D call: TRBD1 (5 bases). The CDR3 has 16 residues. Trimming pared 0 bases from V and 3 bases from J, leaving 13 bases between. Germline V CDR1 and CDR2: MGHRA, YSYEKL. CDR3 sequence: CASSQEPQAPTDTQYF. For the CDR3, the DNA is TGCGCCAGCAGCCAAGAACCACAGGCCCCGACAGATACGCAGTATTTT.

The J gene is TRBJ1-5, the V gene TRBV5-4; D perhaps matches TRBD1 (5 bases). V lost 3 bases and J lost 2, with 15 bases in between. Germline CDR1 reads SGHNT; CDR2 reads YYREEE (reference sequence). The CDR3 has 16 residues. In DNA form, the CDR3 reads TGTGCCAGCAGCTCCGGCCCAGGGATTGGCAATCAGCCCCAGCATTTT. Protein product: CASSSGPGIGNQPQHF.

CDR3 bases: TGTGCCAGCATCGTCAGGGGAGGCAATCAGCCCCAGCATTTT. Protein: CASIVRGGNQPQHF. The chain uses TRBV27 and TRBJ1-5; D might be TRBD1 (6 bases). V lost 7 bases and J 2 bases, leaving 12 bases between the germline ends. Germline assignment: CDR1 MNHEY and CDR2 SMNVEV (reference sequence). The CDR3 totals 14 residues.

V is TRBV5-6 and J is TRBJ2-1, with a weak D call TRBD2 (5 bases). V was clipped by 2 bases and J by 4 bases, with 19 bases between them. The CDR3 runs 17 residues. Germline lookup yields CDR1 SGHDT and CDR2 YYEEEE. CDR3 protein: CASSFYGRGPGYNEQFF. The CDR3 DNA sequence: TGTGCCAGCAGCTTTTACGGACGGGGTCCTGGATACAATGAGCAGTTCTTC.

This clone was seen only once. The rearrangement links TRBV3-1 (or the pseudogene TRBV3-2) to TRBJ2-1, with a weak D call TRBD1 (6 bases). The germline V and J ends were trimmed by 6 bases and 0 bases, with 12 bases remaining between them. The CDR3 consists of 15 residues. Germline CDR1 is LGHDT and CDR2 is YNNKEL (reference sequence). CDR3 in amino acids: CASRRDTLSYNEQFF. The CDR3 DNA is TGTGCCAGCAGAAGGGACACCCTCTCCTACAATGAGCAGTTCTTC.

V usage is TRBV18 and J usage is TRBJ2-1; TRBD2 matches 10 bases. CDR3 length: 15 residues. Germline trimming cut 3 bases from V and 5 bases from J; bases unmatched to any gene: 4. Germline V gene data show CDR1 as KGHSH and CDR2 as LQKENI. This CDR3 is CASSPLAGADNEQFF. In DNA form, the CDR3 reads TGTGCCAGCTCACCCCTAGCGGGAGCCGACAATGAGCAGTTCTTC.

The chain is built from TRBV5-1 and TRBJ1-6; 7 nucleotides line up with TRBD1. Germline assignment: CDR1 SGHRS and CDR2 YFSETQ. V shed 4 bases and J 5 bases; nucleotides not matched to a gene: 6. The CDR3 loop spans 15 amino acids. CDR3 sequence (DNA): TGCGCCAGCAGCCTCCCCGACAGGGATAATTCACCCCTCCACTTT. It is translated as CASSLPDRDNSPLHF.

On this clone: An end of the junction does not agree with germline; a read error may underlie this. V gene TRBV19 combines with J gene TRBJ2-2; 7 bases are a match to TRBD2. Germline CDR1 reads LNHDA; CDR2 reads SQIVND (reference sequence). This CDR3 region has 15 residues. Here the CDR3 DNA reads TGTGCCAGTAGGATAGGGGCTAGCGGTACCGGGGAGCTGTTTTTT. This translates into CASRIGASGTGELFF. The variable domain in full, with the rest retrieved from reference TRBV19 and TRBJ2-2, is DGGITQSPKYLFRKEGQNVTLSCEQNLNHDAMYWYRQDPGQGLRLIYYSQIVNDFQKGDIAEGYSVSREKKESFPLTVTSAQKNPTAFYLCASRIGASGTGELFFGEGSRLTVL.

V is TRBV27 and J is TRBJ1-2, with D perhaps TRBD1 (5 bases). This CDR3 contains 15 residues. V shed 6 bases and J shed 3 bases, with 17 bases lying between them. Germline loops: CDR1 MNHEY, CDR2 SMNVEV (reference sequence). CDR3 coding DNA: TGTGCCAGCAGCCAGACGGTGGGGGGGTACTATGGCTACACCTTC. Its protein product is CASSQTVGGYYGYTF.